This entry lists 15 T cell receptor beta chains sequenced from one sample in a study of technical replicates of blood from a few donors. The assay was immunoSEQ multiplex PCR, and TCRdb's table has in-frame clones only and misses some. The table records fewer than 95,000 clones, about 91% of them present only once. The sequenced sample consisted of T cells isolated from PBMCs. The receptor set was obtained from a human donor in good health.

The chain carries TRBV21-1 and TRBJ1-3. TRBV21-1 is classified as a pseudogene. The CDR3 totals 14 residues. The CDR3 region has the DNA TGTGCCAGCAGCCTGGACTTGGCCGGAAACACCATATATTTT. Protein: CASSLDLAGNTIYF.

The chain couples TRBV7-6 to TRBJ2-7; no reliable D call. CDR3 length: 15 amino acids. Germline CDR1 SGHVS, CDR2 FNYEAQ. V lost 1 base and J 5 bases, leaving 15 bases between the germline ends. Written as DNA, the CDR3 is TGTGCCAGCAGCTTAGTTACAGCCTCGTATGACGAGCAGTACTTC. Its translation is CASSLVTASYDEQYF.

The genes are TRBV27 and TRBJ1-2; no firm D call. The CDR3 is 12 amino acids. Trimming removed 8 bases from V and 5 bases from J, with 12 bases in between. Germline V gene data show CDR1 as MNHEY and CDR2 as SMNVEV (reference sequence). This CDR3 is CASYNAVYGYTF. DNA for the CDR3: TGTGCCAGCTACAACGCCGTGTATGGCTACACCTTC.

This clone showed up just once. DNA of the CDR3: TGTGCCATCACGAGCGGGGACCAAGAGACCCAGTACTTC. As protein: CAITSGDQETQYF. V is TRBV28 and J is TRBJ2-5; 7 bases align to TRBD2. The germline V gene has CDR1 MDHEN and CDR2 SYDVKM. This CDR3 contains 13 residues. V shed 10 bases and J 0 bases; nucleotides not matched to a gene: 5.

V and J are TRBV10-1 and TRBJ2-2; 7 bases agree with TRBD2. The CDR3 is made up of 16 amino acids. The germline V gene has CDR1 WNHNN and CDR2 SYGVQD (reference sequence). Trimming removed 6 bases from V and 0 bases from J; junction bases left unmatched: 7. The CDR3 protein is CASRGGVGTNTGELFF. As DNA, the CDR3 is TGCGCCAGCAGGGGAGGGGTGGGCACGAACACCGGGGAGCTGTTTTTT.

V and J are TRBV5-1 and TRBJ2-7; 11 positions match TRBD2. The CDR3 extends over 19 amino acids. Losses at the gene ends were 4 bases for V and 2 bases for J; bases not matched to a gene: 17. Germline CDR1 SGHRS, CDR2 YFSETQ. The CDR3 loop is CASSIGRLTTSGVPYEQYF. The CDR3, as DNA: TGCGCCAGCAGCATCGGGAGATTAACGACTAGCGGGGTTCCCTACGAGCAGTACTTC.

This chain links TRBV4-1 with TRBJ1-2; weak D call: TRBD1 (6 bases). This CDR3 contains 14 residues. From germline, CDR1 is MGHRA and CDR2 YSYEKL. Deletions cut 0 bases from V and 2 bases from J, with 7 bases between. In nucleotides, the CDR3 is TGCGCCAGCAGCCAAGATCAGGGGAACTATGGCTACACCTTC. Amino acids: CASSQDQGNYGYTF.

This clone appeared a single time. This sequence joins TRBV12-1 and TRBJ1-5. TRBV12-1 is a recognized pseudogene. The CDR3 contains 13 residues. The CDR3 reads CASSFIGDQPQHF. The CDR3 bases are TGTGCCAGCAGCTTTATCGGTGATCAGCCCCAGCATTTT.

This clone was seen only once. The rearrangement joins TRBV28 to TRBJ2-1; 11 bases fit TRBD2. The V and J ends lost 5 bases and 7 bases, in that order; junction bases with no gene match: 13. Per germline, CDR1 MDHEN and CDR2 SYDVKM. The length of the CDR3 is 17 residues. In DNA form, the CDR3 reads TGTGCCAGCAGTCCAACCAGACTAGCGGGAAGGGAGAATGAGCAGTTCTTC. Translating it yields CASSPTRLAGRENEQFF.

This chain links TRBV10-1 with TRBJ1-3; possibly TRBD1 for D (6 bases). The germline V gene encodes CDR1 WNHNN and CDR2 SYGVQD (reference sequence). CDR3 length: 16 amino acids. V dropped 3 bases and J dropped 0 bases, with 12 bases sitting between them. The CDR3 sequence is CASSDPTGSSGNTIYF. The CDR3 DNA reads as TGCGCCAGCAGTGATCCAACAGGGAGCTCTGGAAACACCATATATTTT.

This clone was observed once. The chain couples TRBV4-1 to TRBJ2-5; TRBD1 is a possible D gene (5 bases). The CDR3 is 14 residues long. The V end was cut by 4 bases, the J end by 2 bases, with 11 bases between. Germline V gene data show CDR1 as MGHRA and CDR2 as YSYEKL. CDR3 sequence (DNA): TGCGCCAGCAGCCCAGGAAGGGGTCAAGAGACCCAGTACTTC. It codes for CASSPGRGQETQYF.

This chain connects TRBV5-1 to TRBJ2-7, with TRBD1 identical over 7 bases. Germline CDR1 SGHRS, CDR2 YFSETQ. V lost 4 bases, J lost 10 bases, and 8 bases stayed unmatched. The CDR3 loop spans 12 amino acids. This CDR3 reads CASSMDRSRQYF. CDR3 in DNA: TGCGCCAGCAGCATGGACAGGAGCAGACAGTACTTC.

The chain recombines TRBV9 with TRBJ2-3; 13 positions match TRBD2. This CDR3 region has 21 residues. Germline loops: CDR1 SGDLS, CDR2 YYNGEE. J was trimmed by 1 base and V by 3 bases; bases with no gene match: 17. CDR3 sequence (DNA): TGTGCCAGCAGCGAGCCCTCATCAACTAGCGGGAGGGCCTTAGGCACAGATACGCAGTATTTT. Amino acids: CASSEPSSTSGRALGTDTQYF.

The genes are TRBV13 and TRBJ2-3; 9 nucleotides line up with TRBD2. There are 16 residues in the CDR3. Germline trimming cut 4 bases from V and 0 bases from J; bases unmatched to any gene: 5. The V gene's germline CDR1 is PRHDT and CDR2 FYEKMQ (reference sequence). CDR3 in DNA: TGTGCCAGCAGCTCTTTAGGGACTAGCAGCACAGATACGCAGTATTTT. Amino acids: CASSSLGTSSTDTQYF.

The rearrangement uses TRBV4-1 and TRBJ2-7; no reliable D call. This CDR3 contains 14 residues. From germline, CDR1 is MGHRA and CDR2 YSYEKL. V gave up 2 bases and J gave up 2 bases, with 10 bases separating them. The CDR3 DNA reads as TGCGCCAGCAGCCAAAATTTGGCGGCCTACGAGCAGTACTTC. Translation gives CASSQNLAAYEQYF.